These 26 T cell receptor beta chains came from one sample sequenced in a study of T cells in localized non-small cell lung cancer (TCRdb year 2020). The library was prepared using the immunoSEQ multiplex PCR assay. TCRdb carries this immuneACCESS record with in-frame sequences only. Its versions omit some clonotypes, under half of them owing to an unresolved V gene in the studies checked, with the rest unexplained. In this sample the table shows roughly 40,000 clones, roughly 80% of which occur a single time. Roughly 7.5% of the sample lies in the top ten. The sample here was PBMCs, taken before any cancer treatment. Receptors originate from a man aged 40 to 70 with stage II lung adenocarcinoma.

The CDR3 protein is CATSRDLALNTDTQYF. In DNA, the CDR3 is TGTGCCACCAGCAGAGATTTGGCCTTGAACACAGATACGCAGTATTTT. The gene calls are TRBV15 and TRBJ2-3, with D unresolved. The germline V gene has CDR1 LNHNV and CDR2 YYDKDF (reference sequence). This CDR3 has 16 residues. V was trimmed by 0 bases and J by 2 bases, leaving 12 bases between them.

CDR3 region: CASSLTYGGGETQYF. The CDR3 region has the DNA TGTGCCAGCAGCCTAACGTACGGGGGAGGAGAGACCCAGTACTTC. The chain combines TRBV6-5 with TRBJ2-5; tentative D call: TRBD2 (6 bases). Germline CDR1 is MNHEY and CDR2 is SVGAGI. The CDR3 is made up of 15 amino acids. V was clipped by 6 bases and J by 4 bases, with 18 bases between them.

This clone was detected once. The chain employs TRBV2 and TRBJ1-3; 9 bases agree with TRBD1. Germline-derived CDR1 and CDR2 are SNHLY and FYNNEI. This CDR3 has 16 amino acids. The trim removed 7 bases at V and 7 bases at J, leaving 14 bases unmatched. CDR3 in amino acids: CASNWGQGRRGNTIYF. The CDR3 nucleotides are TGTGCCAGCAATTGGGGACAGGGAAGGCGTGGGAACACCATATATTTT.

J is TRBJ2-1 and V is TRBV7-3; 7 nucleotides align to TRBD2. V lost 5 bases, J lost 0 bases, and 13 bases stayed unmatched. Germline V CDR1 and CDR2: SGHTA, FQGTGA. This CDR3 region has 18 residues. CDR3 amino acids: CASSPLGGASSSYNEQFF. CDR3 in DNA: TGTGCCAGCAGCCCTCTGGGAGGGGCCAGTAGCTCCTACAATGAGCAGTTCTTC.

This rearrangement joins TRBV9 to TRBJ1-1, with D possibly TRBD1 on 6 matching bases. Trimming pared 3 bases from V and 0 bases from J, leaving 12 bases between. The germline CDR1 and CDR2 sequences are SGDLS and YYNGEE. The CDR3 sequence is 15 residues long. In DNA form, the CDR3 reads TGTGCCAGCAGCGGAGGGGGGAGGATGAACACTGAAGCTTTCTTT. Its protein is CASSGGGRMNTEAFF.

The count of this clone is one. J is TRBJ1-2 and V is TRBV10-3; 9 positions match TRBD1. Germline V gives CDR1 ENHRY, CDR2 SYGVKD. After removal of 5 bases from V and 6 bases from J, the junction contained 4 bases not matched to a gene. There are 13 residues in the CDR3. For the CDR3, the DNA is TGTGCCATCAGTAGAGGGACAGGGCATGGCTACACCTTC. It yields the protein CAISRGTGHGYTF.

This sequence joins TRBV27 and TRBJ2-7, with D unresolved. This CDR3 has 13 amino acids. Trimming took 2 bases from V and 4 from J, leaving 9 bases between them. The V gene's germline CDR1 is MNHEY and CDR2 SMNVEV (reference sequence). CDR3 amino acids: CASSLNAGYEQYF. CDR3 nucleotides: TGTGCCAGCAGTTTAAACGCTGGTTACGAGCAGTACTTC.

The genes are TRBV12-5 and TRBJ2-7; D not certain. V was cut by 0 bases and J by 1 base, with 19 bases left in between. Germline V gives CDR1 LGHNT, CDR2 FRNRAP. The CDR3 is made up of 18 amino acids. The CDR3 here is CASGLVRDGEKDSYEQYF. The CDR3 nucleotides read TGTGCTAGTGGTTTGGTACGAGACGGCGAAAAGGATTCCTACGAGCAGTACTTC.

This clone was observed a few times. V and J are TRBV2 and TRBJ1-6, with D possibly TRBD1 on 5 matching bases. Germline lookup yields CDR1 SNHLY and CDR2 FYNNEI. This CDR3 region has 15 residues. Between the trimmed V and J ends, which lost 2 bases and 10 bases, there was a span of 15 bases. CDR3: CASSEHRGVGSPLHF. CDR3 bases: TGTGCCAGCAGTGAACATAGAGGGGTCGGGTCACCCCTCCACTTT.

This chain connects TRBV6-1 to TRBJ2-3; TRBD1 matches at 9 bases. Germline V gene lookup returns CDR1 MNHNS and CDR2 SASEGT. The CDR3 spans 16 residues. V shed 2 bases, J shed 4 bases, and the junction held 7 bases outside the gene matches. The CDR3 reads CASSEYNRGLADTQYF. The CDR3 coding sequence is TGTGCCAGCAGTGAATACAACAGGGGGCTGGCAGATACGCAGTATTTT.

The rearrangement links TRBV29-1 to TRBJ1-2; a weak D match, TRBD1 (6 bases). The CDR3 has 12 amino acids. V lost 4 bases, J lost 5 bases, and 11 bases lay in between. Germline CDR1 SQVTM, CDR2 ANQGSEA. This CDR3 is CSVGHRAYGYTF. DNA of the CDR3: TGCAGCGTTGGTCACAGGGCTTATGGCTACACCTTC. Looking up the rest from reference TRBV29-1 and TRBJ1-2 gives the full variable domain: SAVISQKPSRDICQRGTSLTIQCQVDSQVTMMFWYRQQPGQSLTLIATANQGSEATYESGFVIDKFPISRPNLTFSTLTVSNMSPEDSSIYLCSVGHRAYGYTFGSGTRLTVV.

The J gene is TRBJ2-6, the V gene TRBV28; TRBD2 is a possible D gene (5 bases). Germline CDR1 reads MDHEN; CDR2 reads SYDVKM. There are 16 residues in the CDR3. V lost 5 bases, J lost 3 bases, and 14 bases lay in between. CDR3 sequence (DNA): TGTGCCAGCAGTCTGGGAGATGGCGTTGGGGCCAACGTCCTGACTTTC. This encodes CASSLGDGVGANVLTF.

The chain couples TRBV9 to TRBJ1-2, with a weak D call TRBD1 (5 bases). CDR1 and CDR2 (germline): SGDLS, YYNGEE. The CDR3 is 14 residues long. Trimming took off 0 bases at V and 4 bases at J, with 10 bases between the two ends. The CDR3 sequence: CASSVGGTRYGYTF. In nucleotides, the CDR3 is TGTGCCAGCAGCGTAGGGGGGACCCGCTATGGCTACACCTTC.

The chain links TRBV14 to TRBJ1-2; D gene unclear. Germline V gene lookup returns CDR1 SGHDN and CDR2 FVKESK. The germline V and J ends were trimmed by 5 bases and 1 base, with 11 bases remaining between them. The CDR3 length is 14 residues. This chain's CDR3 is CASSLNGYNYGYTF. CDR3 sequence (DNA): TGTGCCAGCAGCTTGAACGGCTATAACTATGGCTACACCTTC.

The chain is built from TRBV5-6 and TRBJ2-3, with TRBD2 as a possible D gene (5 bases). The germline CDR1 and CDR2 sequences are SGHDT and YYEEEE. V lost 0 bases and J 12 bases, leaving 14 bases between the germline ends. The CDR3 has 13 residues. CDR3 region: CASSLVSPTTQYF. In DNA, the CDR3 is TGTGCCAGCAGCTTGGTAAGCCCGACTACTCAGTATTTT.

CDR3 sequence reads: CASSLTSPGSQTQYF. Here the CDR3 DNA reads TGTGCCAGCAGTTTGACTAGCCCCGGTAGTCAGACCCAGTACTTC. J is TRBJ2-5 and V is TRBV28; TRBD2 matches at 7 bases. There are 15 residues in the CDR3. V was clipped by 3 bases and J by 6 bases; unmatched bases: 10. CDR1 and CDR2 (germline): MDHEN, SYDVKM.

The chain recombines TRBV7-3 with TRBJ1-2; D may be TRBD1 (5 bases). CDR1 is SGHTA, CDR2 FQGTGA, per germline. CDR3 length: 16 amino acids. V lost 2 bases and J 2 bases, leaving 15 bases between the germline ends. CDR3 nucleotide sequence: TGTGCCAGCAGCTTAGGGTCATCTGGGGGGAACTATGGCTACACCTTC. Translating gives CASSLGSSGGNYGYTF.

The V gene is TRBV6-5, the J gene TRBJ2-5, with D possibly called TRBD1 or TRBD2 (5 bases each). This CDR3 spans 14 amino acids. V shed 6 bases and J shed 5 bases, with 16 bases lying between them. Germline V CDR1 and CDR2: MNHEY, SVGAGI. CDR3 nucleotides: TGTGCCAGCAGGGGGGTCGAGGGTTTGGAGACCCAGTACTTC. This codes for CASRGVEGLETQYF.

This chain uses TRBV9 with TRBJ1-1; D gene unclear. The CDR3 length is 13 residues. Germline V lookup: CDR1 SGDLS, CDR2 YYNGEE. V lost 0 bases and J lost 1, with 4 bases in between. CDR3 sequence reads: CASSVAQNTEAFF. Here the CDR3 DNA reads TGTGCCAGCAGCGTAGCCCAGAACACTGAAGCTTTCTTT.

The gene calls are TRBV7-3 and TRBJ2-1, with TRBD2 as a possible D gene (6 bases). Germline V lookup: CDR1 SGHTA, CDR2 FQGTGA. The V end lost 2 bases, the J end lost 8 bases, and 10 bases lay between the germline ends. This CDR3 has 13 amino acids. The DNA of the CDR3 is TGTGCCAGCAGCTTAGGAGGGTTCGATGAGCAGTTCTTC. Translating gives CASSLGGFDEQFF. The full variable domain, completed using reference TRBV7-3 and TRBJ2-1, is GAGVSQTPSNKVTEKGKYVELRCDPISGHTALYWYRQSLGQGPEFLIYFQGTGAADDSGLPNDRFFAVRPEGSVSTLKIQRTERGDSAVYLCASSLGGFDEQFFGPGTRLTVL.

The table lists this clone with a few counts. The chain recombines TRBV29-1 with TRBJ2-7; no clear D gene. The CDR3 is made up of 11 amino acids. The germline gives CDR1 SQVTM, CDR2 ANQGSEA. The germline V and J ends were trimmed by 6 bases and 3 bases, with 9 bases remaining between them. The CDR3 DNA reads TGCAGCGTAGAAACAGACTACGAGCAGTACTTC. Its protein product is CSVETDYEQYF.

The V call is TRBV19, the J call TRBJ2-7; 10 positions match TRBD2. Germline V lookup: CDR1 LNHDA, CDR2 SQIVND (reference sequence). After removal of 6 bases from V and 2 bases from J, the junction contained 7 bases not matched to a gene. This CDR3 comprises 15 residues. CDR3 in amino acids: CASSLGGLAAYEQYF. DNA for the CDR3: TGTGCCAGTAGCTTGGGCGGACTAGCGGCCTACGAGCAGTACTTC.

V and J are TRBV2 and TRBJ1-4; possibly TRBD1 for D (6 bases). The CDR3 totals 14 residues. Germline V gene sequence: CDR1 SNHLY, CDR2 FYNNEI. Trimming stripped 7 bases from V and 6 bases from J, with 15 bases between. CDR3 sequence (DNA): TGTGCCAGCAACCCACAGGGTAGTGATGAAAAACTGTTTTTT. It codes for CASNPQGSDEKLFF. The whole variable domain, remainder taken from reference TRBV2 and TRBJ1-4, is EPEVTQTPSHQVTQMGQEVILRCVPISNHLYFYWYRQILGQKVEFLVSFYNNEISEKSEIFDDQFSVERPDGSNFTLKIRSTKLEDSAMYFCASNPQGSDEKLFFGSGTQLSVL.

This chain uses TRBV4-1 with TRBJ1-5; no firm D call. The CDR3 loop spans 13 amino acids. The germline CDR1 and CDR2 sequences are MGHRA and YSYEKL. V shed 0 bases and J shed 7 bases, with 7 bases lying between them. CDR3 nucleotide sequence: TGCGCCAGCAGCCAAGATAATTGGCAGCCCCAGCATTTT. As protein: CASSQDNWQPQHF.

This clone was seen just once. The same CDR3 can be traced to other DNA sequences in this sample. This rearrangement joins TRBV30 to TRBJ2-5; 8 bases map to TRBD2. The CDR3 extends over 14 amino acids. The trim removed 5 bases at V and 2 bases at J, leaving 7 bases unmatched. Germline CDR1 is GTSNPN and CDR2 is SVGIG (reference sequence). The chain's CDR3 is CAWGGRGGQETQYF. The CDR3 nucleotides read TGTGCCTGGGGTGGTCGGGGGGGGCAAGAGACCCAGTACTTC.

The CDR3 DNA reads TGCAGCGCCAATCTAGCGGGAGGTACCTACGAGCAGTACTTC. Protein: CSANLAGGTYEQYF. The V call is TRBV29-1, the J call TRBJ2-7; 11 bases match TRBD2. Germline lookup yields CDR1 SQVTM and CDR2 ANQGSEA. The ends lost 7 bases at V and 2 bases at J; junction bases unmatched: 7. The CDR3 contains 14 residues.